This TCR beta chain was captured by sequencing in a study of T cells after yellow fever vaccination. Overall study context: Those fractions that held only low numbers of cells were prepared using the SMART-Seq v4 Ultra Low Input RNA kit. Study results and caveats: Overall, a small share of clonotypes was seen in both CD4 and CD8 compartments. Weaker overall was a secondary response that nonetheless peaked faster, on day 5 versus 15.

Conversion of TCR transcripts into cDNA relied on 5'RACE template switching, which added a universal primer site and UMIs. From the 5' RACE reads, TCRdb called clonotypes with MiXCR, one entry per CDR3 protein. The sample yields around 320,000 distinct CDR3 sequences, 3.5% to 4.5% seen once. Ten or more counts support this clonotype. Its antigen is not identified. CDR1 is MRHNA, CDR2 SNTAGT, per germline. Trimming pared 0 bases from V and 7 bases from J, leaving 9 bases between. The CDR3 is 13 amino acids. V is TRBV6-4 and J is TRBJ1-1, with no clear D. The sequence was obtained from a man between 18 and 35 years old who received the YFV17D yellow fever vaccine. The sample consisted of PBMCs, taken 15 days after the yellow fever booster vaccination. For the CDR3, the DNA is TGTGCCAGCAGTGACTCTCCGCGGAGTGAAGCTTTCTTT. It yields the protein CASSDSPRSEAFF.